The 7 T cell receptor beta chains in this list originate from one sample, sequenced in a study of cytomegalovirus exposure and HLA in healthy donors. With 60 Vbeta and 13 Jbeta primers, the PCR was carried out. The table came from immunoSEQ multiplex PCR; TCRdb's copy has only in-frame clones and leaves some out. The sample holds fewer than 150,000 clones; roughly 76% are singletons and the top ten take about 3.8%. Material for sequencing was PBMCs. These receptors all stem from a man between 18 and 35 years old in good health and CMV-seronegative.

The DNA for the CDR3 is TGCGCCAGCAGACCGGTCATTGCGGGGGGGCAGGTGTCCAATGAGCAGTTCTTC. Amino acid sequence: CASRPVIAGGQVSNEQFF. The J gene is TRBJ2-1, the V gene TRBV5-1, with 9 bases matching TRBD2. The CDR3 has 18 amino acids. Germline V lookup: CDR1 SGHRS, CDR2 YFSETQ. J gave up 6 bases and V 5 bases, and 18 bases lay outside the gene matches. Looking up the rest from reference TRBV5-1 and TRBJ2-1 gives the full variable domain: KAGVTQTPRYLIKTRGQQVTLSCSPISGHRSVSWYQQTPGQGLQFLFEYFSETQRNKGNFPGRFSGRQFSNSRSEMNVSTLELGDSALYLCASRPVIAGGQVSNEQFFGPGTRLTVL.

This chain links TRBV2 with TRBJ2-7; 9 bases fit TRBD1. Germline assignment: CDR1 SNHLY and CDR2 FYNNEI. With V trimmed by 8 bases and J by 0 bases, 5 bases remained unmatched. The length of the CDR3 is 14 residues. CDR3 sequence: CASGRTGASYEQYF. CDR3 coding DNA: TGTGCCAGCGGGAGGACAGGGGCCTCCTACGAGCAGTACTTC.

The J gene is TRBJ1-2, the V gene TRBV4-1; D possibly corresponds to TRBD1 (5 bases). V lost 1 base and J lost 2, with 11 bases in between. The germline CDR1 and CDR2 sequences are MGHRA and YSYEKL. The CDR3 is 15 amino acids. For the CDR3, the DNA is TGCGCCAGCAGCCAAGCCAGGGTCTCCAACTATGGCTACACCTTC. Its translation: CASSQARVSNYGYTF.

The chain is built from TRBV28 and TRBJ1-5, with TRBD1 matching over 7 bases. Germline CDR1 is MDHEN and CDR2 is SYDVKM. The V gene end was trimmed by 1 base and the J gene end by 0 bases; junction bases not matched to a gene: 9. The CDR3 sequence is 18 residues long. DNA for the CDR3: TGTGCCAGCAGTTTATCCGGGACAGAAGTGTATAGCAATCAGCCCCAGCATTTT. Translation gives CASSLSGTEVYSNQPQHF.

The CDR3 here is CASSLTGGNQPQHF. The CDR3 DNA sequence: TGTGCCAGCAGCTTGACAGGGGGCAATCAGCCCCAGCATTTT. The V call is TRBV6-5, the J call TRBJ1-5, with 8 nucleotides matching TRBD1. This CDR3 spans 14 amino acids. Losses at the gene ends were 6 bases for V and 2 bases for J; bases not matched to a gene: 3. In germline, CDR1 is MNHEY, CDR2 SVGAGI.

This chain uses TRBV11-3 with TRBJ2-1; D may be TRBD2 (5 bases). CDR3 length: 15 residues. Germline V gene data show CDR1 as SGHNT and CDR2 as YENEEA. The V end lost 5 bases, the J end lost 2 bases, and 13 bases lay between the germline ends. The CDR3 region has the DNA TGTGCCAGCAGCATCGACCGGGAAACCTACAATGAGCAGTTCTTC. Translation: CASSIDRETYNEQFF.

The chain recombines TRBV5-5 with TRBJ2-7; D remains ambiguous. Trimming shortened V by 3 bases and J by 0 bases, and 13 bases separated the two germline ends. The CDR3 sequence is 15 residues long. Germline CDR1 reads SGHKS; CDR2 reads YYEKEE (reference sequence). This CDR3 is CASSSSVLSSYEQYF. In DNA form, the CDR3 reads TGTGCCAGCAGCTCGAGTGTTCTGAGCTCCTACGAGCAGTACTTC.